This section outlines one TCR beta chain sequence together with its context. Produced via immunoSEQ multiplex PCR; TCRdb's table is partial and in-frame only. Among more than 200,000 clones listed, nearly 90% were seen once. Participant reports of clinical history set cohort assignment. The entry originates in a study of blood T cell repertoires in COVID-19. V was pared by 8 bases and J by 1 base, with 11 bases between. The length of the CDR3 is 13 residues. CDR1 SEHNR and CDR2 FQNEAQ come from the germline V gene (reference sequence). The TCR originated in a woman aged 25 to 39 with acute COVID-19. The chain links TRBV7-9 to TRBJ1-1; D is ambiguous. Sequencing was performed on PBMCs or T cells enriched from blood (not recorded which). This CDR3 is CASGGLENTEAFF. The DNA of the CDR3 is TGTGCCAGCGGAGGTCTCGAGAACACTGAAGCTTTCTTT. Using reference TRBV7-9 and TRBJ1-1 for the parts outside the CDR3, the full variable domain is DTGVSQNPRHKITKRGQNVTFRCDPISEHNRLYWYRQTLGQGPEFLTYFQNEAQLEKSRLLSDRFSAERPKGSFSTLEIQRTEQGDSAMYLCASGGLENTEAFFGQGTRLTVV.